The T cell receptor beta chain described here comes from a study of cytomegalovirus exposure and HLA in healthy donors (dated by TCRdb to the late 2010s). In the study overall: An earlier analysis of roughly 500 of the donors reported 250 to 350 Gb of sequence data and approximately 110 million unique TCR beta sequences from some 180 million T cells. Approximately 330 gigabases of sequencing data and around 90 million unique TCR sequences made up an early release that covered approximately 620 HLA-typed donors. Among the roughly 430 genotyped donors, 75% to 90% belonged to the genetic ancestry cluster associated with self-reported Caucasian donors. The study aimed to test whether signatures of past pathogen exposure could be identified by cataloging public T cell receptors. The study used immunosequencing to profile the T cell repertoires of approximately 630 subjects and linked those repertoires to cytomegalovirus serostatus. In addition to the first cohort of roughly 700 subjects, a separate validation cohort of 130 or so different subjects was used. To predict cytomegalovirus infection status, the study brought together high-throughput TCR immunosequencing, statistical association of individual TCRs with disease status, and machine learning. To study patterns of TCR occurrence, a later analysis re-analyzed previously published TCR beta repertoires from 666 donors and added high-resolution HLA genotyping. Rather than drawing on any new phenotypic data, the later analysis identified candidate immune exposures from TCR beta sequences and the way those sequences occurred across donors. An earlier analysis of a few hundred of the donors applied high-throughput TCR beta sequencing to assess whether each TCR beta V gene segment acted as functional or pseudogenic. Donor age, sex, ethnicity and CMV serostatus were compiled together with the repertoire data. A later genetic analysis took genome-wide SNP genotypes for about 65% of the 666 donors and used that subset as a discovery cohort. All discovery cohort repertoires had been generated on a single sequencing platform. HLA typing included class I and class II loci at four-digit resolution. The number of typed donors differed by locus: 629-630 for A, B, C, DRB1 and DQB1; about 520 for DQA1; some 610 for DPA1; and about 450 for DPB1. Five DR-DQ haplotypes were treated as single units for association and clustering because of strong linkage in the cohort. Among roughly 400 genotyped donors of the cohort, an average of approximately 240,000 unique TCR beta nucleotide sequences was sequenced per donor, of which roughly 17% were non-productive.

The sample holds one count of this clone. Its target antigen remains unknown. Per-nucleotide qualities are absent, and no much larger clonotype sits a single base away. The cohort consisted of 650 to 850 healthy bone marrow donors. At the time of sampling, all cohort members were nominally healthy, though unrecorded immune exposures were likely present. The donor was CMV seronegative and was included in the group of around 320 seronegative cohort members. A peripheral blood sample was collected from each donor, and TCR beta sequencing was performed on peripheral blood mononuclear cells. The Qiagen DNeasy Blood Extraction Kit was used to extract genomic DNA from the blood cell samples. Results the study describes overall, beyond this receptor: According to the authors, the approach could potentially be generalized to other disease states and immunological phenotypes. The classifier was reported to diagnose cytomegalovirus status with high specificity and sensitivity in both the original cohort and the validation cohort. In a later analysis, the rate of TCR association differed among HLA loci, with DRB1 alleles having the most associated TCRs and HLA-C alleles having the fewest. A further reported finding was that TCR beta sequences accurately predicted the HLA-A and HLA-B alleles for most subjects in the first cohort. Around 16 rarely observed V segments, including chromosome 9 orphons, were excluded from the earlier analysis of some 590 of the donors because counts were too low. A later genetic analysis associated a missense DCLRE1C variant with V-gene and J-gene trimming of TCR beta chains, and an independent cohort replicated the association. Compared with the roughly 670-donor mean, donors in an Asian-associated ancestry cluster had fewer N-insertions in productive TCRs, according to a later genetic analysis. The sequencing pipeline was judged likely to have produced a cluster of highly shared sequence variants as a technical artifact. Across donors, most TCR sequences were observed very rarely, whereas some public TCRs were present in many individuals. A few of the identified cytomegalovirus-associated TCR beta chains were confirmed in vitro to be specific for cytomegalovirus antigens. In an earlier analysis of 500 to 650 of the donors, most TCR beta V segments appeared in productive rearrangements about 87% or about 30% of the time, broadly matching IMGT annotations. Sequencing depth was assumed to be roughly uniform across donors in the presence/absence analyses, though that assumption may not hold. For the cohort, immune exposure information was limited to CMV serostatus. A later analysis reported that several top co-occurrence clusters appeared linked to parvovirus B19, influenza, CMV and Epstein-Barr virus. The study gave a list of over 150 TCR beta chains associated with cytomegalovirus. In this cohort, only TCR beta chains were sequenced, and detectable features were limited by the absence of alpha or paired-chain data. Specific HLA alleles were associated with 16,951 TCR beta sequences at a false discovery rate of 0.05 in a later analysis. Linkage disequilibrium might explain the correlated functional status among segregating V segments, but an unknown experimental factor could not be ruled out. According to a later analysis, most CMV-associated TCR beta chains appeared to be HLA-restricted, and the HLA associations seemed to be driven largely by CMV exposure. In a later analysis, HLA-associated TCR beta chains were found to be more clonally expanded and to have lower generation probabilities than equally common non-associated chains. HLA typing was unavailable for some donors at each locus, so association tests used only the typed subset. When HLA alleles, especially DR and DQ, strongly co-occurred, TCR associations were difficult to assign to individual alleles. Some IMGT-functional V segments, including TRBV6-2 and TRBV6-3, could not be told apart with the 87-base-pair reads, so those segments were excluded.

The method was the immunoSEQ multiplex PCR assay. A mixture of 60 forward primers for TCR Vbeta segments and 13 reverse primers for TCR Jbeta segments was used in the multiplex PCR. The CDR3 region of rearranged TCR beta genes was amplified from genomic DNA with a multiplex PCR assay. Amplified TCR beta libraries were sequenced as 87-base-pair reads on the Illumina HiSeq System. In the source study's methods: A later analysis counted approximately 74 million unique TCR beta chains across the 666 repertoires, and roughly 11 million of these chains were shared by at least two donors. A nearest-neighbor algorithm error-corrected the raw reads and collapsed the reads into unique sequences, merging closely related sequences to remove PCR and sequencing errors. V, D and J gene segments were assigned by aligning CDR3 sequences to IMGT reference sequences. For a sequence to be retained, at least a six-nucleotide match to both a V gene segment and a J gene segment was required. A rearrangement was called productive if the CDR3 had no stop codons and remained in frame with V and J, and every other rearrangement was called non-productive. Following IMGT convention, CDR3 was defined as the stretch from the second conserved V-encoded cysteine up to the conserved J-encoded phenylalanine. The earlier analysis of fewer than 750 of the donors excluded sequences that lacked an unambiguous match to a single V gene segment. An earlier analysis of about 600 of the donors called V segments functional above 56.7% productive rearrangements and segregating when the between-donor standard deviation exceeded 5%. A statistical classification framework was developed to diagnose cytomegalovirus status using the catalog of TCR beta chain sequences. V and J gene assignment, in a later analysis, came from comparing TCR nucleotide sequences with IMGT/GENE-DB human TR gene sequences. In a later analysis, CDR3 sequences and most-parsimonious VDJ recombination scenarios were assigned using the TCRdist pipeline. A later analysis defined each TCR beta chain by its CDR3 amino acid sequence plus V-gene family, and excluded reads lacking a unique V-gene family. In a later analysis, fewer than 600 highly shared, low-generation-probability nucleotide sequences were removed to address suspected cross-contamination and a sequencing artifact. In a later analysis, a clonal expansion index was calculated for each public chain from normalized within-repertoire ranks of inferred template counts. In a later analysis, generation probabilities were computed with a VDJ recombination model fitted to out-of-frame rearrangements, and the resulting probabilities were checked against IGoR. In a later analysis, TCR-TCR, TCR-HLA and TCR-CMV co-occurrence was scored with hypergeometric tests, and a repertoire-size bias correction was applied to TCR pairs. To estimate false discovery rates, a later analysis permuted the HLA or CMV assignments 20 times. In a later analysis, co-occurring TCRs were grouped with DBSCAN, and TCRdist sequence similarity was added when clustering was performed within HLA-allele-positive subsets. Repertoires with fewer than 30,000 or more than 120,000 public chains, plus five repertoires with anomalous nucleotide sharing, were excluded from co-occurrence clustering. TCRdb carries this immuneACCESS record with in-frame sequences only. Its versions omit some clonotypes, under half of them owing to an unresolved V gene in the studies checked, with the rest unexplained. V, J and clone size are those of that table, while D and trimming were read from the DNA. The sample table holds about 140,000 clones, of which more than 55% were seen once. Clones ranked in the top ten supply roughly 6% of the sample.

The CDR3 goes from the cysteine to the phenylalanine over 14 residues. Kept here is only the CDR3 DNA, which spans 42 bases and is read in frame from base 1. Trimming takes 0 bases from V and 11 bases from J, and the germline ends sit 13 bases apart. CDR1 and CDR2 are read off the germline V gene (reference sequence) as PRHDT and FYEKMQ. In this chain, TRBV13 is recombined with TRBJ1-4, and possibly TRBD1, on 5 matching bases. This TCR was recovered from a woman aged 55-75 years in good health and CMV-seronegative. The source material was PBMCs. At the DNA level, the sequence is TGTGCCAGCAGCTTAGGGCTCAGGGCGGCGAAACTGTTTTTT. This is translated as CASSLGLRAAKLFF.